This TCR beta chain was identified in a study of identical twins. TCRdb analysed the 5' RACE reads with MiXCR anew, one entry per CDR3 protein. The repertoire has roughly 230,000 distinct CDR3 sequences, around 8% of them found once; the top ten carry less than 4%. General study results and limits: Excess sharing between twins was weaker in beta out-of-frame sequences. Twin sharing of out-of-frame TCR alpha was underestimated by models in monozygotic pairs.

CDR1 and CDR2 from the germline V gene are MNHEY and SVGEGT. This CDR3 contains 12 residues. V lost 10 bases and J 8 bases, leaving 17 bases between the germline ends. This clonotype was picked up many times. Antigen: not known. This sample was also put to use in a study of yellow fever vaccine responses in identical twins. As that report states: After vaccination, twins' T cell response reportedly seemed partly convergent, partly personalized.

The TCR comes from a woman between 18 and 29 years old in good health. The chain joins TRBV6-2 or TRBV6-3 to TRBJ1-2, with TRBD1 as a possible D gene (5 bases). Sequencing input: CD8+ T cells sorted from blood. The CDR3 nucleotides are TGTGCCATCGGATACAGGAGTTACGGCTACACCTTC. It specifies CAIGYRSYGYTF.